A selection of T cell receptor beta chains follows, all from one sample in a study of a mutant IDH1 vaccine in newly diagnosed glioma. Antigen specificity for these receptors is unknown. TCRdb keeps only in-frame clones here, not all; method: immunoSEQ multiplex PCR. Altogether roughly 74,000 clones are present, around 85% being singletons, with the ten largest covering 0.77%. Sequenced material: PBMCs, taken from a glioma patient whose treatment included an IDH1 peptide vaccine. All receptors come from a woman aged 50 to 60 with glioma. Both conserved end residues are part of each CDR3. Fields, in order: J gene, clone size, D gene, V gene, CDR3 protein, CDR3 DNA. The D gene is left open where the match is weak. Rows may omit the clone size; those that give it use once, few, many or a size class.

TRBJ2-5 - TRBD1 TRBV29-1 CSADPGQGGTQYF TGCAGCGCCGACCCGGGACAGGGTGGGACCCAGTACTTC
TRBJ2-2 few TRBD2 TRBV19 CASTPLAGGAGELFF TGTGCCAGTACTCCACTAGCGGGAGGGGCCGGGGAGCTGTTTTTT
TRBJ1-1 - TRBD1 TRBV5-6 CASSPTTGGNTEAFF TGTGCCAGCAGCCCCACCACAGGGGGCAACACTGAAGCTTTCTTT
TRBJ2-2 few TRBD1 TRBV7-6 CASSLTGVAGELFF TGTGCCAGCAGCTTAACAGGGGTTGCCGGGGAGCTGTTTTTT
TRBJ1-2 - - TRBV29-1 CSVEDQVDGYTF TGCAGCGTTGAAGATCAAGTAGATGGCTACACCTTC
TRBJ2-3 once - TRBV19 CASTPPRTHSSTDTQYF TGTGCCAGTACCCCCCCCCGGACACACTCTAGCACAGATACGCAGTATTTT
TRBJ1-3 - TRBD1 TRBV6-5 CASSYAGGFAGNTIYF TGTGCCAGCAGTTACGCAGGGGGGTTTGCTGGAAACACCATATATTTT
TRBJ2-1 - TRBD2 TRBV7-2 CASSPWTSGHNEQFF TGTGCCAGCAGCCCTTGGACTAGCGGCCACAATGAGCAGTTCTTC
TRBJ2-1 - - TRBV9 CASSPRLDNEQFF TGTGCCAGCAGCCCACGACTAGACAATGAGCAGTTCTTC
TRBJ2-1 - TRBD1 TRBV7-2 CASTGTGRPHEQFF TGTGCCAGCACCGGGACAGGCCGACCCCATGAGCAGTTCTTC
TRBJ1-2 - TRBD1 TRBV28 CASSLLQGRDYGYTF TGTGCCAGCAGTTTACTACAGGGGAGGGACTATGGCTACACCTTC
TRBJ1-1 - - TRBV5-1 CASNMMGRTAEAFF TGCGCCAGCAACATGATGGGCAGAACAGCTGAAGCTTTCTTT
TRBJ1-2 - - TRBV2 CASSGSYSNYGYTF TGTGCCAGCAGTGGCTCGTATTCTAACTATGGCTACACCTTC
TRBJ1-1 - - TRBV29-1 CSVAPLIGDTEAFF TGCAGCGTTGCCCCGCTAATTGGGGACACTGAAGCTTTCTTT
TRBJ1-1 - - TRBV28 CASSLLGTEAFF TGTGCCAGCAGTTTATTAGGCACTGAAGCTTTCTTT
TRBJ1-1 - TRBD1 TRBV7-9 CASRGDRGDTEAFF TGTGCCAGCAGGGGGGACAGAGGGGACACTGAAGCTTTCTTT
TRBJ2-3 - - TRBV27 CASSSTRATDTQYF TGTGCCAGCAGTTCGACTAGGGCTACAGATACGCAGTATTTT
TRBJ2-7 - TRBD2 TRBV4-2 CASSQQTSGSIRSYEQYF TGTGCCAGCAGCCAACAGACTAGCGGGAGCATTCGTTCCTACGAGCAGTACTTC
TRBJ2-2 - - TRBV29-1 CSVEDQGRDNTGELFF TGCAGCGTTGAAGATCAGGGTAGGGACAACACCGGGGAGCTGTTTTTT
TRBJ1-1 - - TRBV9 CASSAQDRWGTEAFF TGTGCCAGCAGCGCCCAGGACAGATGGGGCACTGAAGCTTTCTTT
TRBJ1-4 - - TRBV6-6 CATGPRNEKLFF TGTGCCACTGGCCCGCGTAATGAAAAACTGTTTTTT
TRBJ2-2 - - TRBV5-1 CASSPLGRDLANTGELFF TGCGCCAGCAGCCCTTTAGGCAGAGACCTCGCGAACACCGGGGAGCTGTTTTTT
TRBJ2-7 once - TRBV11-2 CASSSPGSLSYEQYF TGTGCCAGCAGCTCGCCAGGGAGCCTCTCCTACGAGCAGTACTTC
TRBJ1-4 - - TRBV5-6 CASTQGTTNEKLFF TGTGCCAGCACCCAGGGAACAACTAATGAAAAACTGTTTTTT
TRBJ1-2 - TRBD1 TRBV4-1 CASSQGAGGAGYGYTF TGCGCCAGCAGCCAAGGCGCAGGGGGCGCGGGCTATGGCTACACCTTC
TRBJ2-1 few TRBD2 TRBV7-9 CASNLGRAGVNEQFF TGTGCCAGCAACTTAGGGAGGGCCGGGGTCAATGAGCAGTTCTTC
TRBJ1-2 - TRBD1 TRBV2 CASGDRGAPGGYTF TGTGCCAGCGGGGACAGGGGCGCCCCGGGTGGCTACACCTTC
TRBJ1-2 few - TRBV6-5 CASSYDGRAYGYTF TGTGCCAGCAGTTACGACGGAAGGGCTTATGGCTACACCTTC
TRBJ2-7 - - TRBV6-6 CASSPSGSSYEQYF TGTGCCAGCAGCCCCAGCGGAAGCTCCTACGAGCAGTACTTC
TRBJ2-5 - TRBD1 TRBV6-5 CASSYSGDREGETQYF TGTGCCAGCAGTTACTCGGGGGACAGGGAAGGAGAGACCCAGTACTTC
TRBJ1-2 - - TRBV29-1 CSVEGRGGYTF TGCAGCGTTGAAGGTCGGGGTGGCTACACCTTC
TRBJ2-7 - - TRBV2 CASIGQLTYEQYF TGTGCCAGCATCGGACAGCTTACCTACGAGCAGTACTTC
TRBJ2-7 once - TRBV28 CASSSDSRPYEQYF TGTGCCAGCAGTTCGGACAGTCGACCCTACGAGCAGTACTTC
TRBJ2-1 - - TRBV21-1 CASSTRDRGGNEQFF TGTGCCAGCAGCACCAGGGACAGGGGAGGCAATGAGCAGTTCTTC
TRBJ2-4 once TRBD1 TRBV10-1 CASSFRQGVAKNIQYF TGCGCCAGCAGTTTCAGACAGGGGGTAGCCAAAAACATTCAGTACTTC
TRBJ1-1 - - TRBV25-1 CASSEGQMSHTEAFF TGTGCCAGCAGTGAAGGACAGATGAGCCACACTGAAGCTTTCTTT
TRBJ2-1 - TRBD1 TRBV5-1 CASSTGQGVSNEQFF TGCGCCAGCAGCACTGGACAGGGGGTAAGCAATGAGCAGTTCTTC
TRBJ2-2 - TRBD2 TRBV7-8 CASSLALAGGPTGELFF TGTGCCAGCAGCTTAGCATTAGCGGGAGGGCCAACCGGGGAGCTGTTTTTT
TRBJ2-1 - TRBD1 TRBV5-4 CASSRTFRQGSYNEQFF TGTGCCAGCAGCCGTACATTTAGACAGGGAAGCTACAATGAGCAGTTCTTC
TRBJ2-7 - TRBD2 TRBV5-1 CASSLALAGNYEQYF TGCGCCAGCAGCTTGGCACTAGCGGGGAACTACGAGCAGTACTTC
TRBJ1-4 - TRBD1 TRBV5-1 CASSTGQGAGEKLFF TGCGCCAGCAGCACCGGACAGGGGGCGGGTGAAAAACTGTTTTTT
TRBJ1-2 - - TRBV28 CASNTGYDYGYTF TGTGCCAGCAATACAGGGTATGACTATGGCTACACCTTC
TRBJ2-6 - TRBD1 TRBV28 CASSLVRTGDLSGANVLTF TGTGCCAGCAGTTTAGTCCGGACAGGGGATCTCTCTGGGGCCAACGTCCTGACTTTC
TRBJ2-7 - - TRBV19 CASSIDLRAGSSYEQYF TGTGCCAGTAGTATAGATCTGAGGGCAGGGAGCTCCTACGAGCAGTACTTC
TRBJ2-7 - TRBD2 TRBV5-1 CASSSGLAGLYEQYF TGCGCCAGCAGCTCGGGACTAGCGGGACTTTACGAGCAGTACTTC
TRBJ2-6 - - TRBV5-1 CASSLGPDTSGANVLTF TGCGCCAGCAGCCTAGGACCGGACACCTCTGGGGCCAACGTCCTGACTTTC